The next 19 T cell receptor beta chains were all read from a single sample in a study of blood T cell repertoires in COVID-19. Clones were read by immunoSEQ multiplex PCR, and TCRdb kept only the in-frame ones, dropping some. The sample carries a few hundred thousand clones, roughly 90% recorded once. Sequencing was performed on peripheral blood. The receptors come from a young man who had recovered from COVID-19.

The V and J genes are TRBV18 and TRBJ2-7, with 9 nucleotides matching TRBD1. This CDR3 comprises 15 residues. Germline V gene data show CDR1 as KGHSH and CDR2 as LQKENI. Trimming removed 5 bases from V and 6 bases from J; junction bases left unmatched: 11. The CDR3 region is CASSSQPGQGSEQYF. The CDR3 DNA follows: TGTGCCAGCTCATCCCAGCCGGGACAGGGTTCCGAGCAGTACTTC. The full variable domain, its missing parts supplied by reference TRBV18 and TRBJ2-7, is NAGVMQNPRHLVRRRGQEARLRCSPMKGHSHVYWYRQLPEEGLKFMVYLQKENIIDESGMPKERFSAEFPKEGPSILRIQQVVRGDSAAYFCASSSQPGQGSEQYFGPGTRLTVT.

The CDR3 sequence: CAWSRDSYEQYF. The CDR3 DNA reads TGTGCCTGGAGCCGGGACAGCTACGAGCAGTACTTC. V is TRBV30 and J is TRBJ2-7, with 7 bases matching TRBD1. The CDR3 runs to 12 residues. Germline CDR1 and CDR2: GTSNPN and SVGIG (reference sequence). V lost 3 bases, J lost 3 bases, and 2 bases stayed unmatched. The variable domain in full, completed from reference TRBV30 and TRBJ2-7, reads SQTIHQWPATLVQPVGSPLSLECTVEGTSNPNLYWYRQAAGRGLQLLFYSVGIGQISSEVPQNLSASRPQDRQFILSSKKLLLSDSGFYLCAWSRDSYEQYFGPGTRLTVT.

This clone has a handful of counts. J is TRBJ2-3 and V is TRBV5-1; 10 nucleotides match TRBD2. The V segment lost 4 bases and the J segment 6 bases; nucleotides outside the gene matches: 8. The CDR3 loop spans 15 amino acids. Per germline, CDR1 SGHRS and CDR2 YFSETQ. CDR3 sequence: CASSNSGRAGDTQYF. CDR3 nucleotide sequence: TGCGCCAGCAGCAACAGCGGGAGGGCCGGGGATACGCAGTATTTT.

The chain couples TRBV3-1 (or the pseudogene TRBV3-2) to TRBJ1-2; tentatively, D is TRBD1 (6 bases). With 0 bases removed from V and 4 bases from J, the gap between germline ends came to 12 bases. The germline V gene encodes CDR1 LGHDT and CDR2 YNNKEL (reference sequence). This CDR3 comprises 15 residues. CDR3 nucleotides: TGTGCCAGCAGCCAAGATAACAGGGCCGGCTATGGCTACACCTTC. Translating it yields CASSQDNRAGYGYTF.

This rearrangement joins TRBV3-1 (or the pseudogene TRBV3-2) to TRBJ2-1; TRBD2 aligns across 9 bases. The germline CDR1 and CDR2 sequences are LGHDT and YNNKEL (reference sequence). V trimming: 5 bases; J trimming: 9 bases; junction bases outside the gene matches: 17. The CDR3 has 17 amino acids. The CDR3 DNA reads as TGTGCCAGCAGCTTTAGGAGGGCGGGAGGGCGTAGTGGTGAGCAGTTCTTC. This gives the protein CASSFRRAGGRSGEQFF.

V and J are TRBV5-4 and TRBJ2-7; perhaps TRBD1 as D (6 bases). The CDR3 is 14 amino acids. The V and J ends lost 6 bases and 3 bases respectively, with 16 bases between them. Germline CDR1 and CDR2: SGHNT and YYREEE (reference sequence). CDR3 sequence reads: CASTLDSDSYEQYF. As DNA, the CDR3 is TGTGCCAGCACCTTAGACTCGGACAGCTACGAGCAGTACTTC.

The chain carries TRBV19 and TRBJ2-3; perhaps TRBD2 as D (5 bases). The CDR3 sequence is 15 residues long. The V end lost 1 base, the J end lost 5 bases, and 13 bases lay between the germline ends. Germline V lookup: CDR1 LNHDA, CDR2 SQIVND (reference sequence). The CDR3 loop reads CASSIGGAAGDTQYF. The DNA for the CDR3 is TGTGCCAGTAGTATAGGCGGAGCGGCGGGAGATACGCAGTATTTT.

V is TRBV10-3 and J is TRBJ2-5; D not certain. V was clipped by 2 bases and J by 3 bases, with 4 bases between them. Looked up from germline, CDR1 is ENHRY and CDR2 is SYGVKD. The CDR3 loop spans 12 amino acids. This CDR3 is CAISEHEETQYF. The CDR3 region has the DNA TGTGCCATCAGTGAGCATGAAGAGACCCAGTACTTC.

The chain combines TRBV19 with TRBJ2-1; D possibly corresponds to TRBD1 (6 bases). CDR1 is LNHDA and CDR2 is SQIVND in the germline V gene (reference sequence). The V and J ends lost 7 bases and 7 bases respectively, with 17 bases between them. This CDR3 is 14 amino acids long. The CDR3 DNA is TGTGCCAGTACCACAGGGTCTGGGGCAAATGAGCAGTTCTTC. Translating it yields CASTTGSGANEQFF.

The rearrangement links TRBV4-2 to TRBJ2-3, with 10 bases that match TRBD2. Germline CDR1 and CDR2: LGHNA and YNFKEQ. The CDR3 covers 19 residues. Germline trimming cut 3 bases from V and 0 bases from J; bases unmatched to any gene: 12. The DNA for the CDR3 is TGTGCCAGCAGCCATTCCGGGACTAGCGTCTCCCCTAGCACAGATACGCAGTATTTT. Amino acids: CASSHSGTSVSPSTDTQYF.

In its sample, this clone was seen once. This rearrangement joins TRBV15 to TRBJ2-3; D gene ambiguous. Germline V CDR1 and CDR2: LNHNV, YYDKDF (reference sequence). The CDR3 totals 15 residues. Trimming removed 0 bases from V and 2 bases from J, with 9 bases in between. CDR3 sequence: CATSREARFTDTQYF. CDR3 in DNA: TGTGCCACCAGCAGAGAGGCCAGATTCACAGATACGCAGTATTTT.

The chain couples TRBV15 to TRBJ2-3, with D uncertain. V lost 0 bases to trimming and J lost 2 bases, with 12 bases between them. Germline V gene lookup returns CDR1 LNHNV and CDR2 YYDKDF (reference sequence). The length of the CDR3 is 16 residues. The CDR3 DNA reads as TGTGCCACCAGCAGAGATGTTGGCAGTTACACAGATACGCAGTATTTT. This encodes CATSRDVGSYTDTQYF.

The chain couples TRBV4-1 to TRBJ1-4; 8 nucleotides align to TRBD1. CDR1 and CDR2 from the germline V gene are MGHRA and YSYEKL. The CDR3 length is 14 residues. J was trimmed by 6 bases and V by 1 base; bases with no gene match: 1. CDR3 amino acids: CASSQVQGDEKLFF. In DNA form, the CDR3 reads TGCGCCAGCAGCCAAGTACAGGGGGATGAAAAACTGTTTTTT.

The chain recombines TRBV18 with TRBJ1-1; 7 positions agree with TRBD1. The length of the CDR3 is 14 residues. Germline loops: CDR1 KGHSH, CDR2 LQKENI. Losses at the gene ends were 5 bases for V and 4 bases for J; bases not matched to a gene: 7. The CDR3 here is CASSDRTGGTEAFF. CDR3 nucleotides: TGTGCCAGCTCAGATAGGACAGGTGGCACTGAAGCTTTCTTT.

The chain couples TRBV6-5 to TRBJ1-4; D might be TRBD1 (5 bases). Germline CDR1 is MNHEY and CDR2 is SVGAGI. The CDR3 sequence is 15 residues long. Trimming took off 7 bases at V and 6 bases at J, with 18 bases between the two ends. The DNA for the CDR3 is TGTGCCAGCAACCTCCGGGACGGAGGGGATGAAAAACTGTTTTTT. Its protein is CASNLRDGGDEKLFF.

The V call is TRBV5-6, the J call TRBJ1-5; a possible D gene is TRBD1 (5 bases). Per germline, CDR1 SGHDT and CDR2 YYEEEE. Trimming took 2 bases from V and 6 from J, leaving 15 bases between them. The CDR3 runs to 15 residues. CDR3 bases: TGTGCCAGCAGCTTTGCGGGAGGCGGGGGTCAGCCCCAGCATTTT. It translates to CASSFAGGGGQPQHF.

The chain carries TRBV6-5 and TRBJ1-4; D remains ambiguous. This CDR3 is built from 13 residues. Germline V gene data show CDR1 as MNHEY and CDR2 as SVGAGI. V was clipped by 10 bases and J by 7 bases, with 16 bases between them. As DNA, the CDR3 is TGTGCCACTACCGACGGAGTAGGTGAAAAACTGTTTTTT. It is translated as CATTDGVGEKLFF.

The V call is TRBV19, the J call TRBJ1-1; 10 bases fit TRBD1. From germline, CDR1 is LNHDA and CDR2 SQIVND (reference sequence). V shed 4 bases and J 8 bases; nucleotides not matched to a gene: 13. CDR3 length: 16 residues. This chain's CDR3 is CASSKIPGTGASEAFF. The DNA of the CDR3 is TGTGCCAGTAGTAAGATTCCGGGGACAGGGGCCAGCGAAGCTTTCTTT.

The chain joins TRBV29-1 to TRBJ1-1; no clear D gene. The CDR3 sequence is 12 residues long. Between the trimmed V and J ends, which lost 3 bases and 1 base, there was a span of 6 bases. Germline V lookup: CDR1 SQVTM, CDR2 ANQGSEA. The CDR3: CSVEGENTEAFF. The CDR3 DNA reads TGCAGCGTTGAGGGAGAGAACACTGAAGCTTTCTTT.